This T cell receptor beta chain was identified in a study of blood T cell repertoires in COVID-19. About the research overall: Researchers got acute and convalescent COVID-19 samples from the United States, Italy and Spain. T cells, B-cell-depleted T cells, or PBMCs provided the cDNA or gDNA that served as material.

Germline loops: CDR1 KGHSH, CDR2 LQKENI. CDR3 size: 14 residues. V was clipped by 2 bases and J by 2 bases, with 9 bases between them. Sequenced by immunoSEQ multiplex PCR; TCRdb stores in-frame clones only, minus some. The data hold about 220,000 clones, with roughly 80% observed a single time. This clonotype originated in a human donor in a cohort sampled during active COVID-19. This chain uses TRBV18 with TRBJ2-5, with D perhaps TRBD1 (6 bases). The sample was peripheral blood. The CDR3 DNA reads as TGTGCCAGCTCACCATTGGACAGTCAAGAGACCCAGTACTTC. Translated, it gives CASSPLDSQETQYF.